This T cell receptor (beta chain) was captured in a study of Ad26.COV2.S vaccination and SARS-CoV-2 variants. Study in general: Ad26.COV2.S given intramuscularly, once or twice 56 days apart. Overall study findings and caveats: Substantial breadth in spike-specific CD8+ and CD4+ T cell responses was reportedly seen after vaccination. Researchers cautioned that TCR breadth and depth analyses may have underestimated total T cell responses.

Treatment: some 20 received Ad26.COV2.S at low or high dose, single or two shots; 5 received placebo; per-sample allocation not given. On day 63 after the first injection, vaccine and placebo recipients gave samples. At a Boston site, the person donating was an adult of 18-55 years. Remarks on this clone: The antigen is unknown.

Profiled with immunoSEQ multiplex PCR; TCRdb holds only in-frame clones, not every one. The sample gives hundreds of thousands of clones, 89% of which show up once; roughly 1.5% is in the top ten. The CDR3 consists of 14 residues. The V gene end was trimmed by 5 bases and the J gene end by 3 bases; junction bases not matched to a gene: 4. Germline assignment: CDR1 SGHTA and CDR2 FQGNSA. Sequenced material: peripheral blood, taken in a trial of Ad26.COV2.S vaccine versus placebo. The sequence derives from a person between 18 and 65 years old who received the Ad26.COV2.S COVID-19 vaccine or a placebo. V usage is TRBV7-2 and J usage is TRBJ2-7; 10 bases agree with TRBD2. The CDR3 sequence is CASSTTSGNYEQYF. For the CDR3, the DNA is TGTGCCAGCAGCACCACTAGCGGGAACTACGAGCAGTACTTC.